Below are 8 T cell receptor beta chains sequenced from a single sample in a study of T-cell reconstitution after alpha-beta-depleted transplantation in children. Preparing the TCRbeta library involved the use of unique molecular identifiers. Via MiXCR, TCRdb re-called the PCR reads, giving one row per CDR3 protein. The top ten clones hold approximately 2.3% of a sample with about 72,000 distinct CDR3 sequences, approximately 7.4% of them seen once. Sequences were derived from PBMCs from the stem cell graft donor, sampled from the stem cell graft. The receptors originated from a human donor who donated a stem cell graft to a child with acute lymphoblastic leukemia.

This clonotype has at least ten counts. V gene TRBV5-1 combines with J gene TRBJ2-1; 13 bases line up with TRBD2. Germline CDR1 reads SGHRS; CDR2 reads YFSETQ. V lost 1 base to trimming and J lost 5 bases; unmatched junction nucleotides: 12. This CDR3 contains 19 residues. The CDR3 sequence is CASSLLRTSGRGGNNEQFF. The CDR3 DNA reads as TGCGCCAGCAGCTTGTTAAGGACTAGCGGGAGAGGAGGGAACAATGAGCAGTTCTTC.

This clonotype was counted between two and nine times. Written as DNA, the CDR3 is TGCAGCGGGTTGTTAAACTATGGCTACACCTTC. Translation: CSGLLNYGYTF. This chain joins TRBV29-1 and TRBJ1-2, with D uncertain. Trimming pared 7 bases from V and 2 bases from J, leaving 8 bases between. CDR3 length: 11 amino acids. The germline gives CDR1 SQVTM, CDR2 ANQGSEA.

This clonotype has ten or more counts. The rearrangement joins TRBV20-1 to TRBJ2-3; 9 bases are shared with TRBD2. This CDR3 comprises 16 residues. The trim removed 0 bases at V and 6 bases at J, leaving 10 bases unmatched. Germline V lookup: CDR1 DFQATT, CDR2 SNEGSKA (reference sequence). Here the CDR3 reads CSARDVAGDFWDTQYF. CDR3 sequence (DNA): TGCAGTGCTAGAGATGTAGCGGGGGACTTTTGGGATACGCAGTATTTT.

J is TRBJ1-1 and V is TRBV12-2; the DNA was not compared with TRBD1, the D call given in the table. TRBV12-2 has pseudogene status. The CDR3 loop spans 15 amino acids. DNA for the CDR3: TGTGCAAGTCGCTTTGTTCAGGAGGTCCCGGGGGAAGCTTTCTTT. Residues: CASRFVQEVPGEAFF.

In this sample, this clonotype turned up many times. The chain carries TRBV7-3 and TRBJ2-3, with 8 bases that match TRBD2. The CDR3 runs 18 residues. Trimming took 7 bases from V and 0 from J; bases not matched to a gene: 15. The germline gives CDR1 SGHTA, CDR2 FQGTGA. The CDR3 loop is CASTFKAASGLSTDTQYF. In DNA, the CDR3 is TGTGCCAGCACTTTTAAGGCTGCTAGCGGGTTAAGCACAGATACGCAGTATTTT.

V and J are TRBV7-8 and TRBJ2-7; maybe TRBD1 (6 bases). Deletions cut 1 base from V and 2 bases from J, with 12 bases between. There are 15 residues in the CDR3. Germline lookup yields CDR1 SGHVS and CDR2 FQNEAQ. The CDR3 sequence: CASSLGWTVTYEQYF. The CDR3 coding sequence is TGTGCCAGCAGCTTAGGGTGGACAGTCACCTACGAGCAGTACTTC.

This clonotype was seen a few times. The rearrangement uses TRBV3-1 and TRBJ1-1; D might be TRBD1 (5 bases). CDR3 length: 15 amino acids. V was shortened by 4 bases and J by 6 bases, with 18 bases between the two germline ends. Germline loops: CDR1 LGHDT, CDR2 YNNKEL (reference sequence). The DNA of the CDR3 is TGTGCCAGCAGCCCGTCGTGGGGGTCTTACGCTGAAGCTTTCTTT. Its protein product is CASSPSWGSYAEAFF.

In its sample, this clonotype was seen many times. The chain carries TRBV9 and TRBJ2-1; D is uncertain. The CDR3 is 16 residues long. Germline V lookup: CDR1 SGDLS, CDR2 YYNGEE. The V end was cut by 4 bases, the J end by 6 bases, with 20 bases between. The chain's CDR3 is CASSPPFGYYFNEQFF. The CDR3 region has the DNA TGTGCCAGCAGCCCCCCTTTCGGGTACTACTTCAATGAGCAGTTCTTC.